This TCR beta chain was profiled in a study of control samples from healthy donors and cancer patients. Here immunoSEQ multiplex PCR was the method, and the copy in TCRdb shows in-frame clones only, minus some. The sample has 70,000 to 75,000 clones; about 88% are singletons. The V end lost 5 bases, the J end lost 4 bases, and 12 bases lay between the germline ends. Germline V gene data show CDR1 as SGHTA and CDR2 as FQGTGA. The CDR3 runs to 14 residues. The chain recombines TRBV7-3 with TRBJ2-1, with D unresolved. Sequencing input: blood. The sequence was obtained from a woman aged 45-65 years in good health. The CDR3 region has the DNA TGTGCCAGCAGCCCTGGAACTATTTACAATGAGCAGTTCTTC. Encoded protein: CASSPGTIYNEQFF.